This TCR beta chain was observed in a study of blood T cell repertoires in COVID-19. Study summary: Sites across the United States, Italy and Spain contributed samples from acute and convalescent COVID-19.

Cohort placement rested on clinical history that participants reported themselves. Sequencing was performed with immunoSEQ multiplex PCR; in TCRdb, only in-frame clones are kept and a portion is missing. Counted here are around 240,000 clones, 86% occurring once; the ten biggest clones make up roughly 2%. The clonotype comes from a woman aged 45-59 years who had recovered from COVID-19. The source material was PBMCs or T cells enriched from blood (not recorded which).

The CDR3 region has the DNA TGTGCCAGCACCAAACAGGGCAGGGTGACCGGGGAGCTGTTTTTT. It translates to CASTKQGRVTGELFF. The chain has TRBV6-5 and TRBJ2-2; D may be TRBD1 (6 bases). The CDR3 runs 15 residues. V dropped 7 bases and J dropped 5 bases, with 17 bases sitting between them. Germline V gene sequence: CDR1 MNHEY, CDR2 SVGAGI.